A selection of T cell receptor beta chains follows, all from one sample in a study of T cell repertoires in cytomegalovirus infection. No antigen has been identified for these receptors. MiXCR was run by TCRdb on the reads, yielding one entry per CDR3 protein. This sample has around 130,000 distinct CDR3 sequences, with 24% found just once. The specimen sequenced was PBMCs, sequenced either directly or after in vitro stimulation (not recorded which). Receptors originate from a human donor in good health (CMV status not recorded). Some clones in this sample may be carry-over from other donors' samples. Each CDR3 is given without its conserved first and last residue. The order of the fields is V gene, clone size, J gene, CDR3 protein. A clone size is listed for some rows: how often the clone was seen (once, few, many), or a class if it is expanded.

>TRBV4-1|many|TRBJ2-5
ASSQRQREGGETQY
>TRBV18|NA|TRBJ1-2
ASSPSRGNYGYT
>TRBV12-3/TRBV12-4|NA|TRBJ2-5
ASSRDGTQY
>TRBV29-1|once|TRBJ1-1
SVGNTEAF
>TRBV5-4|NA|TRBJ2-7
ATGDGYEQY
>TRBV11-1|NA|TRBJ2-3
PSSLTSGTGWNTQY
>TRBV7-2|many|TRBJ1-5
ASEALGSNQPQH
>TRBV6-6|few|TRBJ2-7
ASSYSIGVGGTYEQY
>TRBV7-2|many|TRBJ2-2
ASSLAPGLWRELF
>TRBV12-3/TRBV12-4|once|TRBJ2-1
ASTLLRDRSYNEQF
>TRBV7-2|many|TRBJ2-1
ASSFIAGPYNEQF
>TRBV19|few|TRBJ2-5
ASSRRTAFQETQY
>TRBV10-3|NA|TRBJ2-7
AISESGGSPYEQY
>TRBV5-6|NA|TRBJ2-2
ASSLEGGSDTGELF
>TRBV11-3|few|TRBJ2-5
ASSLSGATQETQY
>TRBV27|NA|TRBJ2-2
ASSLLGRNTGELF
>TRBV27|NA|TRBJ2-2
ASSYWPTGELF
>TRBV7-8|many|TRBJ2-5
ASSSYRGLGETQY
>TRBV7-2|many|TRBJ2-5
ASSLGRRSRDRLGETQY
>TRBV7-6|NA|TRBJ1-5
ASSRYSDQPQH
>TRBV19|few|TRBJ2-6
ASSMADRAGANVLT
>TRBV7-2|many|TRBJ2-1
ASSLGAGGPEQF
>TRBV6-1|few|TRBJ1-1
ASRTARAVSNTEAF
>TRBV7-2|many|TRBJ1-4
ASSFRAAGATNEKLF
>TRBV7-2|many|TRBJ2-1
ASSLERRGLAGISSYNEQF
>TRBV5-1|many|TRBJ1-6
ASSLGQDNSPLH
>TRBV9|NA|TRBJ2-1
ASSVTSGPYNEQF
>TRBV6-2/TRBV6-3|many|TRBJ2-3
ASSYPEGTSTDTQY
>TRBV5-6|NA|TRBJ1-5
ASSSAGQPNQPQH
>TRBV6-2/TRBV6-3|NA|TRBJ2-2
ASITPGLALNKRYTGELF
>TRBV2|few|TRBJ2-2
ASRTENTGELF
>TRBV18|NA|TRBJ2-5
ASSPPGLAEQETQY
>TRBV10-3|few|TRBJ2-2
AISARGTENTGELF
>TRBV7-9|few|TRBJ2-1
ASSPSGSKNNEQF
>TRBV19|many|TRBJ1-2
ASDPGTGTYGYT
>TRBV7-6|NA|TRBJ1-1
ASSLDRWDTEAF
>TRBV11-2|NA|TRBJ2-7
ASSYPSAGDYEQY
>TRBV20-1|few|TRBJ2-1
SARATSGRPF
>TRBV7-3|few|TRBJ2-1
ASSRGFYNEQF
>TRBV5-4|NA|TRBJ1-1
ASSLVWDLDTEAF
>TRBV12-3/TRBV12-4|many|TRBJ1-2
ASRGTDYGYT
>TRBV25-1|few|TRBJ2-6
ASSVSSGANVLT
>TRBV12-3/TRBV12-4|few|TRBJ1-3
ASSSRDRSSGNTIY
>TRBV9|NA|TRBJ1-1
ASSVVGTTEAF
>TRBV14|few|TRBJ1-4
ASSHAQVPATNEKLF
>TRBV28|NA|TRBJ1-5
ASSFFGYSNQPQH
>TRBV7-2|many|TRBJ2-3
ASNPGGLTDTQY
>TRBV4-1|NA|TRBJ2-3
ASSQSRMSTDTQY
>TRBV11-3|NA|TRBJ1-1
ASSLRQGAYTEAF
>TRBV6-2/TRBV6-3|many|TRBJ1-1
ASTADIGTEAF
>TRBV28|few|TRBJ2-2
ASTGLQTGELF
>TRBV7-8|NA|TRBJ1-1
ASTLNYRGRNRNTEAF